This record concerns one T cell receptor (beta chain) sequence. This sample was included in a study of shared clonotypes between healthy human individuals. TCRdb's table, derived via immunoSEQ multiplex PCR, lists solely in-frame clones and lacks some. The data contain some 2.4 million clones, approximately 93% of them singletons. With 4 bases removed from V and 0 bases from J, the gap between germline ends came to 6 bases. The CDR3 is made up of 13 amino acids. Germline CDR1 SQVTM, CDR2 ANQGSEA. The source of this sequence is a man between 18 and 29 years old in good health. Some clones in this sample may be carry-over from other donors' samples. The rearrangement joins TRBV29-1 to TRBJ2-2; no clear D gene. The sequenced material came from naive CD4+ T cells from PBMCs. As to subset: CD45RA+ positively selected. CDR3 residues: CSVARANTGELFF. The CDR3 DNA reads TGCAGCGTTGCGAGAGCGAACACCGGGGAGCTGTTTTTT.